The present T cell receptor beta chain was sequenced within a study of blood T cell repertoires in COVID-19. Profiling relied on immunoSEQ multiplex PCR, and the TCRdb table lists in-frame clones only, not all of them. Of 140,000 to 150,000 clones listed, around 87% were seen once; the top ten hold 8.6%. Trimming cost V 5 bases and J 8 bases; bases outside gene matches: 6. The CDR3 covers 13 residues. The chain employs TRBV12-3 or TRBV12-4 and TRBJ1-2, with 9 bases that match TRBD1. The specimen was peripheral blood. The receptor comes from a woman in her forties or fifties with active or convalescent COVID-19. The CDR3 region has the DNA TGTGCCAGCAGTCTATCGGGACAGGGCGGCTACACCTTC. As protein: CASSLSGQGGYTF.